The 9 T cell receptor beta chains reported below all come from one sample, sequenced in a study of blood T cell repertoires in COVID-19. The assay was immunoSEQ multiplex PCR, and TCRdb's table has in-frame clones only and misses some. The repertoire has 120,000 to 150,000 clones, approximately 80% of them found once; the top ten carry 1.5% to 2%. The sample consisted of PBMCs or T cells enriched from blood (not recorded which). All receptors come from a young woman who had been exposed to COVID-19.

J is TRBJ1-2 and V is TRBV3-1 (or the pseudogene TRBV3-2); D not certain. V lost 4 bases and J lost 0, with 9 bases in between. CDR3 length: 14 amino acids. Germline CDR1 and CDR2: LGHDT and YNNKEL (reference sequence). As DNA, the CDR3 is TGTGCCAGCAGCCCCGAGTTAGCTAACTATGGCTACACCTTC. It is translated as CASSPELANYGYTF.

This chain joins TRBV30 and TRBJ2-3; TRBD2 matches at 7 bases. Germline V CDR1 and CDR2: GTSNPN, SVGIG (reference sequence). Trimming at V came to 0 bases and at J to 3 bases, leaving 6 bases not matched to a gene. This CDR3 spans 15 amino acids. The CDR3 DNA sequence: TGTGCCTGGAGTGTAGGCCTAGCGGCAACAGATACGCAGTATTTT. Amino acid sequence: CAWSVGLAATDTQYF.

The gene calls are TRBV7-8 and TRBJ2-1; 9 positions agree with TRBD1. CDR1 is SGHVS and CDR2 is FQNEAQ in the germline V gene. V shed 4 bases, J shed 6 bases, and the junction held 10 bases outside the gene matches. This CDR3 is 16 amino acids long. CDR3 sequence (DNA): TGTGCCAGCAGCTCGTCCGGGACAGGGAGGATCAATGAGCAGTTCTTC. It encodes CASSSSGTGRINEQFF.

This clone was observed a single time. This chain connects TRBV5-4 to TRBJ2-1; D is ambiguous. Per germline, CDR1 SGHNT and CDR2 YYREEE (reference sequence). V lost 0 bases to trimming and J lost 2 bases, with 9 bases between them. This CDR3 is built from 15 residues. CDR3 sequence: CASSLGLVAYNEQFF. The CDR3 nucleotides are TGTGCCAGCAGCTTGGGGCTAGTTGCCTACAATGAGCAGTTCTTC.

This chain links TRBV6-5 with TRBJ1-5, with 10 bases matching TRBD1. The trim removed 8 bases at V and 3 bases at J, leaving 4 bases unmatched. The CDR3 runs to 14 residues. Germline lookup yields CDR1 MNHEY and CDR2 SVGAGI. CDR3 nucleotides: TGTGCCAGCTCTGGGACAGGGGCCAATCAGCCCCAGCATTTT. Protein sequence: CASSGTGANQPQHF.

The chain recombines TRBV3-1 (or the pseudogene TRBV3-2) with TRBJ2-7; D not certain. V was pared by 0 bases and J by 0 bases, with 15 bases between. Germline CDR1 LGHDT, CDR2 YNNKEL (reference sequence). The CDR3 has 17 amino acids. The CDR3 DNA reads TGTGCCAGCAGCCAAGACGTGAGTCCAGGCTACTCCTACGAGCAGTACTTC. This encodes CASSQDVSPGYSYEQYF.

This chain connects TRBV9 to TRBJ2-1; tentative D call: TRBD2 (6 bases). The V end was cut by 1 base, the J end by 5 bases, with 13 bases between. CDR1 and CDR2 (germline): SGDLS, YYNGEE. CDR3 length: 15 amino acids. The DNA for the CDR3 is TGTGCCAGCAGCGTAAGGGACTCCCCAAACAATGAGCAGTTCTTC. Amino acid sequence: CASSVRDSPNNEQFF. The entire variable domain, with the rest obtained from reference TRBV9 and TRBJ2-1, is as follows: DSGVTQTPKHLITATGQRVTLRCSPRSGDLSVYWYQQSLDQGLQFLIQYYNGEERAKGNILERFSAQQFPDLHSELNLSSLELGDSALYFCASSVRDSPNNEQFFGPGTRLTVL.

This clone was observed a handful of times. The chain links TRBV11-2 to TRBJ2-5; TRBD1 aligns across 7 bases. V lost 5 bases to trimming and J lost 1 base; unmatched junction nucleotides: 10. Germline V gene data show CDR1 as SGHAT and CDR2 as FQNNGV. The CDR3 has 16 residues. CDR3 nucleotides: TGTGCCAGCAGCCCATACCCGACAGGGATCCAAGAGACCCAGTACTTC. Amino acids: CASSPYPTGIQETQYF. The full variable domain, with the rest looked up from reference TRBV11-2 and TRBJ2-5, is EAGVAQSPRYKIIEKRQSVAFWCNPISGHATLYWYQQILGQGPKLLIQFQNNGVVDDSQLPKDRFSAERLKGVDSTLKIQPAKLEDSAVYLCASSPYPTGIQETQYFGPGTRLLVL.

The rearrangement links TRBV28 to TRBJ1-2; 9 bases map to TRBD1. The CDR3 length is 14 residues. Germline V lookup: CDR1 MDHEN, CDR2 SYDVKM. Unmatched junction bases numbered 7, after V lost 3 bases and J lost 8 bases. CDR3 sequence (DNA): TGTGCCAGCAGTTTCTCCGGGACAGGGTACGGCTACACCTTC. It encodes CASSFSGTGYGYTF.